This T cell receptor (beta chain) emerged from a study of beta chain features in type 1 diabetes. Broader study findings: The naive, central memory and Treg TCRB repertoires of patients appeared to be more similar to one another than those of healthy donors. In patients and controls equally, PCR might favor templates that are shorter. Moderately but significantly shorter TCRB CDR3s were found in Type 1 diabetes patients in all four CD4+ subsets.

Expressed TCRB transcripts were sequenced, since all the RNA that had been isolated was reverse transcribed. Profiled with immunoSEQ multiplex PCR; TCRdb holds only in-frame clones, not every one. Among 600,000 to 700,000 clones listed, 9.5% to 15% were seen once. The CDR3 has 13 residues. CDR1 is MNHNY, CDR2 SVGAGI, per germline (reference sequence). The V and J ends lost 0 bases and 1 base respectively, with 0 bases between them. Concerning this clone itself: The antigen remains unidentified.

A heparinised blood draw that averaged approximately 120 mL was obtained once from each donor. The sequence derives from a man in his thirties or forties with type 1 diabetes. This chain joins TRBV6-6 and TRBJ2-2; no clear D. The sequenced sample consisted of naive CD4+ T cells from blood. Here the CDR3 reads CASSYSNTGELFF. CDR3 in DNA: TGTGCCAGCAGTTACTCGAACACCGGGGAGCTGTTTTTT.